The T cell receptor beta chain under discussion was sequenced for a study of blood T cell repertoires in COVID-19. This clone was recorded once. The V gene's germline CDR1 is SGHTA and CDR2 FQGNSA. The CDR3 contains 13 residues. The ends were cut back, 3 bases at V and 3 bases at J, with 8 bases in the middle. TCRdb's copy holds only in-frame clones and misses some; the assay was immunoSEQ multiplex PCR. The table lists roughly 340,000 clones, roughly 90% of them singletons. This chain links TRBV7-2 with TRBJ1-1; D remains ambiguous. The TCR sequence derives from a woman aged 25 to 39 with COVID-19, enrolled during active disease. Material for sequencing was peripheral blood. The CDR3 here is CASSLMGDTEAFF. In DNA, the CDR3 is TGTGCCAGCAGCTTGATGGGCGACACTGAAGCTTTCTTT.